The text below deals with one T cell receptor beta chain. V lost 1 base and J lost 0, with 12 bases in between. There are 16 residues in the CDR3. Germline V CDR1 and CDR2: SGHVS, FQNEAQ. This sample stems from a study of blood T cell repertoires in COVID-19. Study-level information: The United States, Italy and Spain supplied acute and convalescent COVID-19 samples.

As handled by the study authors: Estimates of nucleated cell counts were drawn from the amplification of reference gene primers. The method was immunoSEQ multiplex PCR; TCRdb's version includes in-frame clones alone and lacks a portion of them. V, J and clone size are those of that table, while D and trimming were read from the DNA. The profile shows roughly 56,000 clones, 92% of them singletons. This receptor was taken from a man in his fifties or sixties with active COVID-19. The V and J genes are TRBV7-8 and TRBJ1-1; D is unresolved. Sequencing was performed on peripheral blood. For the CDR3, the DNA is TGTGCCAGCAGCTTAGGCAGGAACTTTATGAACACTGAAGCTTTCTTT. As protein: CASSLGRNFMNTEAFF.